This TCR beta chain was identified during a study of cytomegalovirus exposure and HLA in healthy donors. Losses at the gene ends were 5 bases for V and 8 bases for J; bases not matched to a gene: 10. Germline-derived CDR1 and CDR2 are SEHNR and FQNEAQ (reference sequence). This CDR3 is 15 amino acids long. The PCR employed 60 Vbeta primers together with 13 Jbeta primers. The repertoire was sequenced with immunoSEQ multiplex PCR; TCRdb's copy has only in-frame clones and lacks some. Of roughly 130,000 clones in the sample, more than 80% were seen once. The chain is built from TRBV7-9 and TRBJ2-1, with TRBD2 identical over 9 bases. Sequencing was done on a sample of PBMCs. The clonotype originates from a male donor in good health and CMV-seronegative. The CDR3 reads CASSPYSGSQYEQFF. CDR3 DNA: TGTGCCAGCAGCCCCTATAGCGGGAGTCAGTATGAGCAGTTCTTC.